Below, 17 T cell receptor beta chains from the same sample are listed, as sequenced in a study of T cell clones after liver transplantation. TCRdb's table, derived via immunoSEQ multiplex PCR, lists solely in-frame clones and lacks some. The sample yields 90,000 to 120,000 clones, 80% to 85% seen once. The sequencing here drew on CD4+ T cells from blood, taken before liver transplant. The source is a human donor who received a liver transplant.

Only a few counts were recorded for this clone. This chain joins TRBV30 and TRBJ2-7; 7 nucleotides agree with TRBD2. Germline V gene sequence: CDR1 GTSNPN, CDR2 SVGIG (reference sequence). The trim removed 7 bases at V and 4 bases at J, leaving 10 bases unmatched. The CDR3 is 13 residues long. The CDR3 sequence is CASAGRELYEQYF. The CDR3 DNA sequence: TGTGCCTCCGCCGGGCGGGAGTTATACGAGCAGTACTTC.

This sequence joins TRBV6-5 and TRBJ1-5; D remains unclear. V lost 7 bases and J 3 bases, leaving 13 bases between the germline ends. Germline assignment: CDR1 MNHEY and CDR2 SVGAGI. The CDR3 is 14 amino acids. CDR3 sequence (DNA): TGTGCCAGCACTAACGAACGGGTCAATCAGCCCCAGCATTTT. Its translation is CASTNERVNQPQHF.

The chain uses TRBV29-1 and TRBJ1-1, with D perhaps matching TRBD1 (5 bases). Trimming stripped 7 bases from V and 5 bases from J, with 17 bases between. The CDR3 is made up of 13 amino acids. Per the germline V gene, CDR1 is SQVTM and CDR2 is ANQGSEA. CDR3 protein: CSAAGRERTEAFF. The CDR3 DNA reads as TGCAGCGCAGCGGGACGGGAAAGAACTGAAGCTTTCTTT. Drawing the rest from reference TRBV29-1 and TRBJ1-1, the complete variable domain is SAVISQKPSRDICQRGTSLTIQCQVDSQVTMMFWYRQQPGQSLTLIATANQGSEATYESGFVIDKFPISRPNLTFSTLTVSNMSPEDSSIYLCSAAGRERTEAFFGQGTRLTVV.

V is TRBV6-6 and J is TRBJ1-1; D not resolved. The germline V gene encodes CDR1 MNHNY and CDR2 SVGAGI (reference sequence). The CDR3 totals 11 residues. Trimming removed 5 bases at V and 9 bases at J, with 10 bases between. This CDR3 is CASSNPGKAFF. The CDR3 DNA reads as TGTGCCAGCAGTAACCCAGGTAAAGCTTTCTTT.

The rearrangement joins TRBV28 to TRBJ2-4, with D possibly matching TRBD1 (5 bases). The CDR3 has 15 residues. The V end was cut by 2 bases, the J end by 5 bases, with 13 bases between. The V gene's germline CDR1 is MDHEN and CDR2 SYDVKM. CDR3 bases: TGTGCCAGCAGTTTACAGGGTTTAACCCAAAACATTCAGTACTTC. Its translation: CASSLQGLTQNIQYF.

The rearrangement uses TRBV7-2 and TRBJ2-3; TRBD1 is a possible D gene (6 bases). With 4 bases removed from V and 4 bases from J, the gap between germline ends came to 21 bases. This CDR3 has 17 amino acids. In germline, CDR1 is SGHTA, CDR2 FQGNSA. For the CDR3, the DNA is TGTGCCAGCAGCTCATCGGTGGCAGGGGCAATCCCAGATACGCAGTATTTT. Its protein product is CASSSSVAGAIPDTQYF. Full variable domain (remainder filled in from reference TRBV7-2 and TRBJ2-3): GAGVSQSPSNKVTEKGKDVELRCDPISGHTALYWYRQSLGQGLEFLIYFQGNSAPDKSGLPSDRFSAERTGGSVSTLTIQRTQQEDSAVYLCASSSSVAGAIPDTQYFGPGTRLTVL.

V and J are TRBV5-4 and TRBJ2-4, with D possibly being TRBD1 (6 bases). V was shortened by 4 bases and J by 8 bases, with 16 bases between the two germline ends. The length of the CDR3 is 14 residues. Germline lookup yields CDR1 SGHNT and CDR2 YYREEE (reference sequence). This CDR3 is CASSNIWGRDIQYF. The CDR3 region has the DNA TGTGCCAGCAGCAACATTTGGGGGCGGGACATTCAGTACTTC.

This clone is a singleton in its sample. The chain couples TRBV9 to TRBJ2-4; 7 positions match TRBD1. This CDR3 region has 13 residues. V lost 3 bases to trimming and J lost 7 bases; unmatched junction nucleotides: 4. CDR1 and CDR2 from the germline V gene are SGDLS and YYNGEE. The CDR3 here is CASSDDRVNIQYF. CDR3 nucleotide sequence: TGTGCCAGCAGCGATGACAGGGTTAACATTCAGTACTTC.

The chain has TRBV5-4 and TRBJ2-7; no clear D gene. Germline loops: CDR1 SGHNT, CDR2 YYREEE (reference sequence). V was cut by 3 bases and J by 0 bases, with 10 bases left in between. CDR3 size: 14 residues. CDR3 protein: CASSSDPVSYEQYF. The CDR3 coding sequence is TGTGCCAGCAGCTCTGACCCGGTCTCCTACGAGCAGTACTTC.

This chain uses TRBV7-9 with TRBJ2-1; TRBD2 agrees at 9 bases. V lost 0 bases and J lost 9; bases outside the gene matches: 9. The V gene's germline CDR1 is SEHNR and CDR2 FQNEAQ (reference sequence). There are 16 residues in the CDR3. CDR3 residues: CASSLAGSGSVFEQFF. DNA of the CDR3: TGTGCCAGCAGCTTAGCTGGTAGCGGGAGCGTTTTTGAGCAGTTCTTC.

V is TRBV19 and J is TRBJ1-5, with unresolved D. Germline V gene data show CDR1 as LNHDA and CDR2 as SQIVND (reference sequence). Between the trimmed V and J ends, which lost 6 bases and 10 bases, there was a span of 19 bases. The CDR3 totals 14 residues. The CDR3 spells CASSARTDLTPQHF. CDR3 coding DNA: TGTGCCAGTAGCGCGAGGACTGACCTCACCCCCCAGCATTTT.

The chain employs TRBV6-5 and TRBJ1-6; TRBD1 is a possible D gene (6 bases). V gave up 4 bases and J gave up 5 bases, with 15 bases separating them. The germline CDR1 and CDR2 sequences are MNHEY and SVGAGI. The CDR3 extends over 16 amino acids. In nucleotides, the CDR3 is TGTGCCAGCAGTTCACAGGGAAGGGGGAATAATTCACCCCTCCACTTT. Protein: CASSSQGRGNNSPLHF.

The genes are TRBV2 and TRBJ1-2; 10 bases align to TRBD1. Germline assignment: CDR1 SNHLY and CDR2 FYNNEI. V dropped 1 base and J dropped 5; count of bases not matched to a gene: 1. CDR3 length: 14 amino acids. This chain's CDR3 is CASSEGTGGYGYTF. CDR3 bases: TGTGCCAGCAGTGAAGGGACAGGGGGTTATGGCTACACCTTC. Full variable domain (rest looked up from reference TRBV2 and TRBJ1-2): EPEVTQTPSHQVTQMGQEVILRCVPISNHLYFYWYRQILGQKVEFLVSFYNNEISEKSEIFDDQFSVERPDGSNFTLKIRSTKLEDSAMYFCASSEGTGGYGYTFGSGTRLTVV.

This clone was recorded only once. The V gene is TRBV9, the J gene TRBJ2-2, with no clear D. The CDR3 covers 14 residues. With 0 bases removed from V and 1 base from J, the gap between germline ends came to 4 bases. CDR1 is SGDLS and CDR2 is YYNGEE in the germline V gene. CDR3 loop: CASSVELNTGELFF. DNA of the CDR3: TGTGCCAGCAGCGTAGAACTGAACACCGGGGAGCTGTTTTTT.

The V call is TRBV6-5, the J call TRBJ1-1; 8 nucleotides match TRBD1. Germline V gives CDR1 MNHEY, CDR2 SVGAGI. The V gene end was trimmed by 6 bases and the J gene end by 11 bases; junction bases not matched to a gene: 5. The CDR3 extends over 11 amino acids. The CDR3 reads CASRRQGWAFF. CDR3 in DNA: TGTGCCAGCAGACGACAGGGGTGGGCTTTCTTT.

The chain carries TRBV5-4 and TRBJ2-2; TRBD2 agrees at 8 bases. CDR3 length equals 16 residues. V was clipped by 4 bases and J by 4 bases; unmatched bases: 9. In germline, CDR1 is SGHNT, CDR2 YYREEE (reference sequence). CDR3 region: CASSPGGAGATGELFF. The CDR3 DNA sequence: TGTGCCAGCAGCCCGGGGGGAGCGGGAGCCACCGGGGAGCTGTTTTTT.

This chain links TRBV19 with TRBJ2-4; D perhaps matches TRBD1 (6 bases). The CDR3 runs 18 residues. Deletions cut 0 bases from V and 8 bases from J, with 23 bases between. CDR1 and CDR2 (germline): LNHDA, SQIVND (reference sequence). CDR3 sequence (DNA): TGTGCCAGTAGTATAGATCAACAGGGTATCTCCGTGGGATACATTCAGTACTTC. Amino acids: CASSIDQQGISVGYIQYF.